This T cell receptor beta chain is from a study of beta chain features in type 1 diabetes. Study results and caveats: Compared with healthy donors, patients appeared to share more similar naive, central memory and regulatory TCRB repertoires.

Sequenced material consisted of expressed TCRB transcripts (all of the isolated RNA was reverse transcribed). The repertoire was sequenced with immunoSEQ multiplex PCR; TCRdb's copy has only in-frame clones and lacks some. The repertoire consists of hundreds of thousands of clones, with approximately 13% occurring once and the leading ten covering 0.035% to 0.04%. A few counts support this clone. Its antigen is not identified. V was shortened by 4 bases and J by 3 bases, with 12 bases between the two germline ends. Looked up from germline, CDR1 is SGHRS and CDR2 is YFSETQ. The CDR3 is 14 residues long. One heparinised draw, averaging around 120 mL, was taken per donor.

Specimen: naive CD4+ T cells from blood. This chain links TRBV5-1 with TRBJ2-3; D is unclear. This sequence was found in a man aged 25-45 years in good health. CDR3 in DNA: TGCGCCAGCAGCCCCGGACGAGGAACAGATACGCAGTATTTT. It yields the protein CASSPGRGTDTQYF.